This entry is about one T cell receptor (beta chain). Its antigen remains unidentified. Full-length variable regions came from constant-region reverse primers plus semi-nested Nested Universal Primer A PCR. MiXCR, run by TCRdb on the 5' RACE reads, gives a single entry per CDR3 protein. Found here are roughly 50,000 distinct CDR3 sequences, approximately 23% of them singletons; the top ten hold about 3%. General study findings and limits: Whole repertoires were not studied in the larger cohort, only one V-J beta rearrangement. In terms of TCR gene usage, tumor memory CD4+ T cells clustered together with blood and lymph node memory CD4+ cells, as well as with lymph node naive CD4+ cells. Tumor-infiltrating Treg TCR alpha and beta sequences overlapped most with tumor naive CD4+ T cells, then blood naive.

V shed 6 bases and J shed 12 bases, with 18 bases lying between them. CDR1 is MDHEN and CDR2 is SYDVKM in the germline V gene. CDR3 length equals 13 residues. The receptor comes from a female donor with breast cancer. Sequencing was carried out using tumor-infiltrating naive CD4+ T cells sorted from the breast tumor. Subset indicated: naive CD4+ T cells, CD4+CD45RA+CD25-. V usage is TRBV28 and J usage is TRBJ2-1; the D gene is possibly TRBD1 (5 bases). The CDR3 nucleotides read TGTGCCAGCAGCTCTCCTTCCGACAGATGGCAGTTCTTC. Encoded protein: CASSSPSDRWQFF.